This TCR beta chain was obtained from a study of shared clonotypes between healthy human individuals. With regard to this clone: Its antigen is not known.

Each donor was a Caucasian adult residing in Nashville, Tennessee. The assay was carried out at the deep level. Some clones are missing from TCRdb's copy, which holds only in-frame ones; the method was immunoSEQ multiplex PCR. This sample yields around 2.1 million clones, of which 95% are seen a single time; roughly 0.13% belongs to the top ten. Broader study findings: The study generally estimated greater richness for naive than memory subsets. The naive CD4 repertoires of several donors were compared, and around 4.7% of clonotypes were shared.

CDR1 SGHRS and CDR2 YFSETQ come from the germline V gene. This CDR3 is 14 amino acids long. The germline V and J ends were trimmed by 3 bases and 0 bases, with 8 bases remaining between them. This rearrangement joins TRBV5-1 to TRBJ2-3; no reliable D call. Sequencing input: naive CD4+ T cells sorted from blood. Indicated subset: CD45RA+ positively selected. This receptor was taken from a man aged 18 to 29 in good health. CDR3 bases: TGCGCCAGCAGCTCCCCGGACAGCACAGATACGCAGTATTTT. Translating it yields CASSSPDSTDTQYF.